Below are 4 T cell receptor beta chains sequenced from a single sample in a study of regulatory T cells in long-lasting Graves disease. Time point defined: newly diagnosed GD, antithyroid drugs for less than 3 months. RNA extracted from PBMCs served as the sequencing template. To make TCR beta libraries, researchers used iRepertoire HTBI primers and Arm-PCR of CDR3 regions. TCRdb ran MiXCR on the multiplex PCR reads and lists one entry per CDR3 protein. Among 400,000 to 450,000 distinct CDR3 sequences listed, 15% were seen once. These data were likewise used in another study, on T cells in Graves' hyperthyroidism and ophthalmopathy.

The source was peripheral blood mononuclear cells (PBMCs), collected at new diagnosis, from a patient treated with antithyroid drugs. The receptors originated from a woman aged 25 to 39 with Graves disease.

The sample holds a few counts of this clonotype. The genes are TRBV4-2 and TRBJ2-3; the D is unclear. The CDR3 contains 15 residues. Trimming took off 4 bases at V and 3 bases at J, with 14 bases between the two ends. Germline V gives CDR1 LGHNA, CDR2 YNFKEQ. The CDR3 DNA sequence: TGTGCCAGCAGCCCAAAGACCGAATTAACAGATACGCAGTATTTT. As protein: CASSPKTELTDTQYF.

This clonotype was observed many times. The rearrangement joins TRBV29-1 to TRBJ1-2; D gene ambiguous. Germline V gene lookup returns CDR1 SQVTM and CDR2 ANQGSEA. This CDR3 spans 12 amino acids. Trimming pared 7 bases from V and 0 bases from J, leaving 9 bases between. CDR3 region: CSASESNYGYTF. DNA for the CDR3: TGCAGCGCATCGGAATCTAACTATGGCTACACCTTC.

There are many counts of this clonotype. This chain joins TRBV5-8 and TRBJ2-3; possible D gene TRBD1, 5 bases. Germline loops: CDR1 SGHTS, CDR2 YDEGEE. The V gene lost 4 bases and the J gene lost 0 bases, with 15 bases spanning the gap. This CDR3 has 16 residues. CDR3: CASSPGGAGSTDTQYF. CDR3 sequence (DNA): TGTGCCAGCAGCCCGGGTGGGGCAGGCAGCACAGATACGCAGTATTTT.

Ten or more counts support this clonotype. The rearrangement uses TRBV14 and TRBJ1-4; D uncertain. The V end lost 2 bases, the J end lost 3 bases, and 10 bases lay between the germline ends. CDR1 is SGHDN, CDR2 FVKESK, per germline. The CDR3 extends over 15 amino acids. The CDR3 DNA reads TGTGCCAGCAGCCAATGGATTGGGTCTAATGAAAAACTGTTTTTT. This codes for CASSQWIGSNEKLFF. Supplemented by reference TRBV14 and TRBJ1-4, the full variable domain reads EAGVTQFPSHSVIEKGQTVTLRCDPISGHDNLYWYRRVMGKEIKFLLHFVKESKQDESGMPNNRFLAERTGGTYSTLKVQPAELEDSGVYFCASSQWIGSNEKLFFGSGTQLSVL.